This TCR beta chain came from a study of a mutant IDH1 vaccine in newly diagnosed glioma. Whole-study context: In some groups vaccination began 4-6 weeks post-radiotherapy; others received it with temozolomide. Week 35 brought visit V12, which was followed by visit V13 at week 47. Treated patients comprised 62.5% males and approximately 38% females, mean age approximately 42 years.

Sequenced by immunoSEQ multiplex PCR; TCRdb stores in-frame clones only, minus some. The sample includes around 31,000 clones, around 73% of them seen just once. Of note for this clone: Its antigen is unidentified.

Regarding time point: week 35, safety follow-up. A single vaccine dose contained 300 ug of mutant IDH1 20-mer peptide, and topical imiquimod was used with it. Administration of eight vaccinations to patients took place in weeks 1, 3, 5, 7, 11, 15, 19, 23. The receptor comes from a woman aged 40 to 50 with glioma. Source: PBMCs, taken from a glioma patient whose treatment included an IDH1 peptide vaccine.

CDR3 region: CASSQSSGASGNTIYF. The DNA for the CDR3 is TGCGCCAGCAGCCAAAGTTCGGGAGCCTCTGGAAACACCATATATTTT. The chain carries TRBV10-1 and TRBJ1-3; no reliable D call. This CDR3 contains 16 residues. Germline V gene lookup returns CDR1 WNHNN and CDR2 SYGVQD (reference sequence). V lost 6 bases and J lost 0, with 15 bases in between.